This record covers a single T cell receptor beta chain. Its cognate antigen is unknown. This sample is drawn from a study of identical twins. TCRdb reprocessed the 5' RACE reads via MiXCR and lists one record per CDR3 protein. The sample contains 1.5 million or so distinct CDR3 sequences, about 31% of which appear only once. The V gene's germline CDR1 is KGHDR and CDR2 SFDVKD. The ends lost 3 bases at V and 1 base at J; junction bases unmatched: 20. The length of the CDR3 is 21 residues. Study outcomes and limitations: High-abundance cord blood beta clonotypes had fewer insertions; memory repertoires showed none. Conclusions leaned on cross-sectional statistical analysis and did not track the same donors over time. Where out-of-frame alpha sequences were twin-shared, they showed excess low generation probability. In monozygotic twins, models underestimated the sharing of out-of-frame TCR alpha.

The receptor was derived from a newborn girl in good health. J is TRBJ1-1 and V is TRBV24-1; 9 nucleotides line up with TRBD1. The specimen was cord blood. The CDR3 region has the DNA TGTGCCACCAGTGATGCTATGGACAGGGGCCCGACTAATCGGGCGAACACTGAAGCTTTCTTT. Translation: CATSDAMDRGPTNRANTEAFF.